This TCR beta chain is from a study of blood T cell repertoires in COVID-19. On the study more broadly: COVID-19 samples from acute and convalescent phases originated in the United States, Italy and Spain.

Original processing notes: Estimates of nucleated cell counts were drawn from the amplification of reference gene primers. Generated by immunoSEQ multiplex PCR, the TCRdb table keeps only in-frame clones and is missing some. For V, J and clone size, that table is used; D and trimming come from the DNA. The sample lists more than 200,000 clones; under 85% were seen once. Trimming pared 3 bases from V and 3 bases from J, leaving 18 bases between. The CDR3 runs 17 residues. Looked up from germline, CDR1 is MNHEY and CDR2 is SMNVEV (reference sequence). Sequencing was carried out using PBMCs or T cells enriched from blood (not recorded which). The TCR sequence derives from a man aged 60 to 75 who had recovered from COVID-19. The chain is built from TRBV27 and TRBJ1-5, with a tentative D call TRBD1 (6 bases). Written as DNA, the CDR3 is TGTGCCAGCAGTTTCACCCCCTTGACAGGTGTCAATCAGCCCCAGCATTTT. Its protein product is CASSFTPLTGVNQPQHF.